Listed here is a single TCR beta chain. Its antigen is undetermined. V lost 1 base, J lost 1 base, and 7 bases lay in between. Germline V gene data show CDR1 as KGHSH and CDR2 as LQKENI. CDR3 size: 14 residues. Culture lasted approximately 10 days before CD4+ T cell isolation. This sample is drawn from a study of vaccination effects on CD4 cells after COVID-19. Whole-study context: Ahead of sequencing, the ViraFEST assay grew antigen-specific CD4+ T cells using viral peptide pools. Study-wide results and limits: Few convalescent patients and no early post-infection timepoints were included in the study. In the late period after vaccination, infection- and vaccine-induced clones contracted markedly.

TCRdb keeps only in-frame clones here, not all; method: immunoSEQ multiplex PCR. The sample has approximately 40,000 clones, around 76% seen once. Sequencing used CD4+ T cells from PBMCs cultured without peptide, obtained before COVID-19 vaccination. The chain has TRBV18 and TRBJ1-1, with D unresolved. The receptor comes from a human donor who received a COVID-19 vaccine. The CDR3 region has the DNA TGTGCCAGCTCACCACTCGACACGAACACTGAAGCTTTCTTT. Encoded protein: CASSPLDTNTEAFF. Variable domain in full (rest from reference TRBV18 and TRBJ1-1): NAGVMQNPRHLVRRRGQEARLRCSPMKGHSHVYWYRQLPEEGLKFMVYLQKENIIDESGMPKERFSAEFPKEGPSILRIQQVVRGDSAAYFCASSPLDTNTEAFFGQGTRLTVV.